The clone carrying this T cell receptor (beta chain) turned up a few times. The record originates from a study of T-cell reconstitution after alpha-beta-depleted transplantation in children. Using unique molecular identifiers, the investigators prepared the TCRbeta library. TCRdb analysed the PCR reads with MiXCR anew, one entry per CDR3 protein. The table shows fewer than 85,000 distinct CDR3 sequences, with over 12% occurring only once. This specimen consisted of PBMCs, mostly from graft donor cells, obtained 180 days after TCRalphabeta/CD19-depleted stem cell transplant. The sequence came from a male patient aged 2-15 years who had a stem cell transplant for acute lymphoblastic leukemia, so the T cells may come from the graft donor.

CDR3 sequence reads: CSADPVGEAFF. CDR3 DNA sequence: TGCAGTGCCGACCCCGTAGGTGAAGCTTTCTTT. This chain links TRBV20-1 with TRBJ1-1, with no clear D. V was pared by 6 bases and J by 7 bases, with 12 bases between. The CDR3 has 11 amino acids. Looked up from germline, CDR1 is DFQATT and CDR2 is SNEGSKA (reference sequence).